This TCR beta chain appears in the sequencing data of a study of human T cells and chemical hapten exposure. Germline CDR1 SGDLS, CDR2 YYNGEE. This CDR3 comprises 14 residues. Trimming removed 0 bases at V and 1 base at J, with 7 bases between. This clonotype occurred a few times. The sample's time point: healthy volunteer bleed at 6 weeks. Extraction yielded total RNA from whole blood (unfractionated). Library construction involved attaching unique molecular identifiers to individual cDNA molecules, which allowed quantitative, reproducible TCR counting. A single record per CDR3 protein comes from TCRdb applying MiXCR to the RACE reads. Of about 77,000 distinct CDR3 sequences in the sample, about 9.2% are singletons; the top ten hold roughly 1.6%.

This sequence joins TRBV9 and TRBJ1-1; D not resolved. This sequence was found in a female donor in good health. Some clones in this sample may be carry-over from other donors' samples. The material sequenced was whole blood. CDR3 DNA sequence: TGTGCCAGCAGCGTAGCTCGACGGAACACTGAAGCTTTCTTT. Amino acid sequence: CASSVARRNTEAFF.